This T cell receptor (beta chain) was recorded in a study of blood T cells in healthy people across ages. CDR1 is LGHDT, CDR2 YNNKEL, per germline (reference sequence). The CDR3 covers 16 residues. The trim removed 6 bases at V and 3 bases at J, leaving 11 bases unmatched. Study-wide points: Conclusively comparing naive with antigen-experienced cells was impossible with unsorted PBMCs.

This clonotype occurred a few times. The antigen remains undetermined. Isolation recovered at least 6 million PBMCs from every sample. With a J-beta primer mix and a sample-barcoded 5' primer, a second PCR ran roughly 6 to 11 cycles. TCRdb itself ran the 5' RACE reads through MiXCR, one entry per CDR3 protein. The table records hundreds of thousands of distinct CDR3 sequences, about 25% of them present only once. This sample was shared with a second study, whose subject was T cells of mothers and their children. From that paper: Donation involved a few healthy Caucasian mothers and the six children that they had. Related mother-child pairs showed slightly, non-significantly higher overlap than unrelated pairs.

This sequence was found in a boy under 18 in good health. The sample comprised blood. The chain joins TRBV3-1 to TRBJ2-5; 9 nucleotides match TRBD1. The CDR3 DNA sequence: TGTGCCAGCAGTGCCGGGACAGGGAAGGGGGAAGAGACCCAGTACTTC. This sequence encodes CASSAGTGKGEETQYF.